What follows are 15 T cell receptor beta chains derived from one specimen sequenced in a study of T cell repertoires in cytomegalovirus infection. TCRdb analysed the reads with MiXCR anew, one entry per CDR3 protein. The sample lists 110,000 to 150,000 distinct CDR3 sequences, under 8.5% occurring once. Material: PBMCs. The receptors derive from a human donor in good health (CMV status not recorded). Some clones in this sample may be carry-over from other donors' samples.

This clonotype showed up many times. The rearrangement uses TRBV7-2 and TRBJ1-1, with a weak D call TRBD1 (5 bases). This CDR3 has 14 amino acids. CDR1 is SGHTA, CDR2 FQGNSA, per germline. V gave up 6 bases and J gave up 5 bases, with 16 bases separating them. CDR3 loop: CASSRGGGLTEAFF. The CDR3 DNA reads TGTGCCAGCAGTCGTGGTGGGGGACTGACTGAAGCTTTCTTT.

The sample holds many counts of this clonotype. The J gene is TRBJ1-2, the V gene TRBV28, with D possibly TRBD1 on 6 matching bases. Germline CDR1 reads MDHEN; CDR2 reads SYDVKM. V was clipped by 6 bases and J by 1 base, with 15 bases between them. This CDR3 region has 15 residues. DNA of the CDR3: TGTGCCAGCAGGGCCCTTCTCAGGGGTAACTATGGCTACACCTTC. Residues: CASRALLRGNYGYTF.

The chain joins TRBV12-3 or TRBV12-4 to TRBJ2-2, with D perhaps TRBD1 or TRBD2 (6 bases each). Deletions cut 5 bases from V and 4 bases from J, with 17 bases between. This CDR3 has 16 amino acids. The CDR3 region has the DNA TGTGCCAGCAGTCCAAGGTCGTGGGGGGCCACCGGGGAGCTGTTTTTT. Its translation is CASSPRSWGATGELFF.

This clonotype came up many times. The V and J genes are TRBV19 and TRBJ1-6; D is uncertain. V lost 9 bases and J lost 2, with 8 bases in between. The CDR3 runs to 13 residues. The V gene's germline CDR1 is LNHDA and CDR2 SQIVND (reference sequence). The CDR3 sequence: CASQRAYNSPLHF. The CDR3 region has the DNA TGTGCCAGCCAGAGGGCCTATAATTCACCCCTCCACTTT. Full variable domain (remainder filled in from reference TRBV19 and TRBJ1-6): DGGITQSPKYLFRKEGQNVTLSCEQNLNHDAMYWYRQDPGQGLRLIYYSQIVNDFQKGDIAEGYSVSREKKESFPLTVTSAQKNPTAFYLCASQRAYNSPLHFGNGTRLTVT.

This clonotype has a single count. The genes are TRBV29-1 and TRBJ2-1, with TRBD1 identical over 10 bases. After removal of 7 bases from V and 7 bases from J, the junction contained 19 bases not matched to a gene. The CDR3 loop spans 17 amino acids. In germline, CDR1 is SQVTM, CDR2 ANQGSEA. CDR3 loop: CSARTSGQGFRVNEQFF. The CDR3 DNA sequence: TGCAGCGCCCGAACGTCGGGACAGGGGTTTAGAGTGAATGAGCAGTTCTTC.

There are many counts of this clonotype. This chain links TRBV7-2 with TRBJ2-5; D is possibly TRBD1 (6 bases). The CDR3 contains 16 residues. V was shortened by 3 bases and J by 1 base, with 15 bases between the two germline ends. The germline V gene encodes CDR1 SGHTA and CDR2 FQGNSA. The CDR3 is CASSLRGKLIQETQYF. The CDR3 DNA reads TGTGCCAGCAGCTTGAGGGGGAAACTCATCCAAGAGACCCAGTACTTC.

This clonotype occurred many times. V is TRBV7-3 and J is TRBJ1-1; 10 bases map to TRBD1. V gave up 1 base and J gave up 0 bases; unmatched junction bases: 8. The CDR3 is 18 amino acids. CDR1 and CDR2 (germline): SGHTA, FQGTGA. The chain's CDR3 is CASSLRGGTGELNTEAFF. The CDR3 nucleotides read TGTGCCAGCAGCTTAAGAGGGGGGACAGGGGAGCTGAACACTGAAGCTTTCTTT.

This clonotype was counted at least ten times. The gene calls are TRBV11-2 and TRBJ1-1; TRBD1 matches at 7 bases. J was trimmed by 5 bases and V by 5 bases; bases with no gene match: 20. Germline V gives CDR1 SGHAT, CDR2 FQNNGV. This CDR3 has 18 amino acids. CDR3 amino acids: CASSQAWDRKARETEAFF. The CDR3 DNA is TGTGCCAGCAGCCAGGCCTGGGACAGAAAGGCCCGAGAGACTGAAGCTTTCTTT.

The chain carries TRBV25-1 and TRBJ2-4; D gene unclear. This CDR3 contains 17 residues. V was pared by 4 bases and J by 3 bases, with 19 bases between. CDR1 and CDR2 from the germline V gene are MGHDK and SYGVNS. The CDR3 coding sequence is TGTGCCAGCAGTGCGACCTATAACCCTTTTCTCAAAAACATTCAGTACTTC. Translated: CASSATYNPFLKNIQYF.

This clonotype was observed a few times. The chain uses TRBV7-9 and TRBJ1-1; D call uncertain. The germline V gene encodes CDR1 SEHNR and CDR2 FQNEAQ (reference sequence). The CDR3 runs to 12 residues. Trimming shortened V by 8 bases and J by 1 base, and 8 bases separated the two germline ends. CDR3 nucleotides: TGTGCCAGCGGGGAGGGGAACACTGAAGCTTTCTTT. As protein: CASGEGNTEAFF.

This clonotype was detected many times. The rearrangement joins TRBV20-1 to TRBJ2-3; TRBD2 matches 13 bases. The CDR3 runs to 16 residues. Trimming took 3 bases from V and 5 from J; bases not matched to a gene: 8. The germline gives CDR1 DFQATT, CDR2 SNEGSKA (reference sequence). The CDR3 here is CSARDTSGGARDTQYF. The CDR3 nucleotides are TGCAGTGCTAGGGATACTAGCGGGGGGGCAAGAGATACGCAGTATTTT.

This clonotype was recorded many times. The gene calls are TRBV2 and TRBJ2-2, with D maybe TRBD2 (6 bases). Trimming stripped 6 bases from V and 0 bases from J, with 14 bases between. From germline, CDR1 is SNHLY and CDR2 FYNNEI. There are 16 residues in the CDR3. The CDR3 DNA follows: TGTGCCAGCAGCTTAGTTCGGGGGACGAACACCGGGGAGCTGTTTTTT. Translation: CASSLVRGTNTGELFF.

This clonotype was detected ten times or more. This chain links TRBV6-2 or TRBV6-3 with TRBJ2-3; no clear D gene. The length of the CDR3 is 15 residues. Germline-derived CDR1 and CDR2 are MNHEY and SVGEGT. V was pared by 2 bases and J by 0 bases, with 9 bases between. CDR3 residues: CASSYGRTSTDTQYF. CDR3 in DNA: TGTGCCAGCAGTTACGGGCGAACTAGCACAGATACGCAGTATTTT.

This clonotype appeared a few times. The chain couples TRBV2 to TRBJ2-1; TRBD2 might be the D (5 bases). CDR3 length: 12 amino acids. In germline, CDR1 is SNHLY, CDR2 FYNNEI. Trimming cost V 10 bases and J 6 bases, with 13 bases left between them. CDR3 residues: CAIEESGNEQFF. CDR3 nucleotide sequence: TGTGCCATCGAGGAGAGCGGCAATGAGCAGTTCTTC.

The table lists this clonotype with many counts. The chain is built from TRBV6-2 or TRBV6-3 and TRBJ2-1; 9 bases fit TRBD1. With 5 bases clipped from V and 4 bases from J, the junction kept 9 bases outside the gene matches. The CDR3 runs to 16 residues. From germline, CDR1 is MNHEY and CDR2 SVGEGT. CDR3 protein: CASSALGTGRYNEQFF. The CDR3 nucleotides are TGTGCCAGCAGTGCGCTCGGGACAGGGAGGTACAATGAGCAGTTCTTC.